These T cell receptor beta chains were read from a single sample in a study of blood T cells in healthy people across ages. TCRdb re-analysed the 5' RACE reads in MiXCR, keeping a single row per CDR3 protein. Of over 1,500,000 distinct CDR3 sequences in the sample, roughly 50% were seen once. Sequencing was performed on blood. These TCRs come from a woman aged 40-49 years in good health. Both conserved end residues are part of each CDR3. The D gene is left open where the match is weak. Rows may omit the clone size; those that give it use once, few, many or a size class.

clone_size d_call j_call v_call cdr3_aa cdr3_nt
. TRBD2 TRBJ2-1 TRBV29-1 CSVAPTGTRGYNEQFF TGCAGCGTTGCACCCACCGGGACTAGGGGCTACAATGAGCAGTTCTTC
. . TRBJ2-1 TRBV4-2 CASSQDVRGGSYNEQFF TGTGCCAGCAGCCAAGATGTAAGGGGGGGCTCCTACAATGAGCAGTTCTTC
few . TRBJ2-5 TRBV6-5 CASSYGGPWESQYF TGTGCCAGCAGTTATGGGGGGCCTTGGGAGTCCCAGTACTTC
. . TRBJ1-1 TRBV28 CASSQITEGTEAFF TGTGCCAGCAGTCAAATTACGGAAGGCACTGAAGCTTTCTTT
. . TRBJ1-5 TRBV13 CASSPGTSRQPQHF TGTGCCAGCAGCCCCGGAACGTCTAGACAGCCCCAGCATTTT
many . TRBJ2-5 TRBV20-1 CSATAEAGSQETQYF TGCAGTGCCACCGCCGAGGCCGGGTCGCAAGAGACCCAGTACTTC
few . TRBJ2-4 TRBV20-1 CSARLGYKNIQYF TGCAGTGCTAGACTGGGTTACAAAAACATTCAGTACTTC
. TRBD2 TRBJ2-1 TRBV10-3 CAISPGTSGGRGQFF TGTGCCATCAGCCCAGGGACTAGCGGGGGTAGGGGGCAGTTCTTC
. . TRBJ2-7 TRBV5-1 CASSLGSSSSYEQYF TGCGCCAGCAGCTTAGGCAGTTCTAGCTCCTACGAGCAGTACTTC
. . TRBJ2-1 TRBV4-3 CAGSHGRATYNEQFF TGCGCCGGCAGCCACGGCAGGGCCACCTACAATGAGCAGTTCTTC
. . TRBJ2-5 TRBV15 CATSRDPAYQETQYF TGTGCCACCAGCAGAGATCCAGCGTACCAAGAGACCCAGTACTTC
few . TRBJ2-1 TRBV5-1 CASSQDSTYNEQFF TGTGCCAGCAGCCAAGATAGCACTTACAATGAGCAGTTCTTC
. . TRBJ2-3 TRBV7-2 CASCRQPHGGDTQYF TGTGCCAGCTGTAGACAGCCCCATGGGGGAGATACGCAGTATTTT
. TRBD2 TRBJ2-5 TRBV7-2 CASSLVNFGLAGAGTQYF TGTGCCAGCAGCTTAGTAAATTTCGGACTAGCGGGTGCCGGGACCCAGTACTTC
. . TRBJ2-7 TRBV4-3 CASSQDVGRGRDEQYF TGCGCCAGCAGCCAAGATGTTGGGAGGGGGCGAGACGAGCAGTACTTC
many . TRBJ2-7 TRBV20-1 CSVKDVTSYEQYF TGCAGTGTCAAAGACGTCACCTCCTACGAGCAGTACTTC
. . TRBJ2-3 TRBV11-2 CASGGGRTDTQYF TGTGCCTCTGGAGGGGGCAGGACAGATACGCAGTATTTT
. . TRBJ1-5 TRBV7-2 CASSLDFGNQPQHF TGTGCCAGCAGCTTAGATTTCGGGAATCAGCCCCAGCATTTT
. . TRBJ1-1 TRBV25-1 CASMSGLTEAFF TGTGCCAGCATGTCGGGATTGACTGAAGCTTTCTTT